The entry that follows covers one T cell receptor (beta chain) sequence. No antigen is known for it. These data belong to a study of identical twins. Study-level results: The study found weaker excess twin sharing in beta out-of-frame sequences. In cord blood, abundant beta clonotypes had fewer insertions; memory showed no trend. Models predicted too little out-of-frame TCR alpha sharing in monozygotic twins.

J was trimmed by 0 bases and V by 4 bases; bases with no gene match: 9. This CDR3 is built from 16 residues. Germline V gene sequence: CDR1 SGHTS, CDR2 YDEGEE. Each cDNA held unique molecular identifiers, and template switching gave it a universal primer site. Each CDR3 protein is one row after TCRdb ran MiXCR on the 5' RACE reads. The sample comprises nearly 900,000 distinct CDR3 sequences, about 12% of which are singletons, and 1.5% to 2% rests with the top ten. In addition, the sample was reused for a study of yellow fever vaccine responses in identical twins.

The V and J genes are TRBV5-8 and TRBJ1-1; TRBD1 aligns across 7 bases. Sample: PBMCs. The sequence was collected from a woman aged 18-29 years in good health. CDR3 residues: CASSPWGTEMNTEAFF. In nucleotides, the CDR3 is TGTGCCAGCAGCCCATGGGGGACAGAGATGAACACTGAAGCTTTCTTT.